This note documents a single TCR beta chain sequence. This table comes from immunoSEQ multiplex PCR, and its TCRdb copy is limited to in-frame clones, with some not included. The profile shows nearly 200,000 clones, 75% to 85% of them singletons. The sample originates from a study of cytomegalovirus exposure and HLA in healthy donors. The receptor was derived from a woman aged 25 to 39 in good health and CMV-seropositive. The sequenced material came from PBMCs.

For the CDR3, the DNA is TGTGCCAGCTCACCGGAGGGTAGCTCCTACAATGAGCAGTTCTTC. The encoded protein is CASSPEGSSYNEQFF. The chain carries TRBV18 and TRBJ2-1; perhaps TRBD2 as D (6 bases). Per germline, CDR1 KGHSH and CDR2 LQKENI. This CDR3 region has 15 residues. V was pared by 3 bases and J by 0 bases, with 9 bases between.